Each of the 13 T cell receptor beta chains below was sequenced from the same sample in a study of cytomegalovirus exposure and HLA in healthy donors. Primers for the PCR totalled 60 Vbeta and 13 Jbeta. This table comes from immunoSEQ multiplex PCR, and its TCRdb copy is limited to in-frame clones, with some not included. The table shows 180,000 or so clones, with over 65% occurring only once. The source material was PBMCs. The origin of the receptors is a man in his late teens or twenties in good health and CMV-seronegative.

V is TRBV5-1 and J is TRBJ2-2, with a possible D match to TRBD2 (7 bases). CDR1 and CDR2 (germline): SGHRS, YFSETQ. This CDR3 contains 15 residues. V was shortened by 4 bases and J by 3 bases, with 13 bases between the two germline ends. The CDR3 here is CASSPGEGDTGELFF. The CDR3 nucleotides are TGCGCCAGCAGCCCAGGGGAGGGGGACACCGGGGAGCTGTTTTTT.

The V and J genes are TRBV5-4 and TRBJ2-1, with 11 bases lining up with TRBD1. Per the germline V gene, CDR1 is SGHNT and CDR2 is YYREEE (reference sequence). J lost 7 bases, V lost 4 bases, and 7 bases had no gene match. The CDR3 covers 15 residues. CDR3 in DNA: TGTGCCAGCAGCCAAGGGACAGGGGGGAAAAATGAGCAGTTCTTC. As protein: CASSQGTGGKNEQFF.

This chain links TRBV9 with TRBJ2-1, with a possible D match to TRBD2 (5 bases). The germline V gene has CDR1 SGDLS and CDR2 YYNGEE. Trimming cost V 3 bases and J 0 bases, with 10 bases left between them. The CDR3 is 15 amino acids. The CDR3 DNA is TGTGCCAGCAGCGGAGGGAGCGGCTCCTACAATGAGCAGTTCTTC. Encoded protein: CASSGGSGSYNEQFF.

This chain connects TRBV19 to TRBJ1-1; D call uncertain. V was cut by 6 bases and J by 5 bases, with 22 bases left in between. CDR1 and CDR2 from the germline V gene are LNHDA and SQIVND (reference sequence). The CDR3 has 16 residues. CDR3 residues: CASSYLLRRSGTEAFF. The CDR3, as DNA: TGTGCCAGTAGCTACCTTCTTAGACGGAGCGGGACTGAAGCTTTCTTT. The full variable domain, with the rest looked up from reference TRBV19 and TRBJ1-1, is DGGITQSPKYLFRKEGQNVTLSCEQNLNHDAMYWYRQDPGQGLRLIYYSQIVNDFQKGDIAEGYSVSREKKESFPLTVTSAQKNPTAFYLCASSYLLRRSGTEAFFGQGTRLTVV.

The chain links TRBV11-2 to TRBJ2-7; maybe TRBD1 (5 bases). V lost 3 bases to trimming and J lost 1 base, with 13 bases between them. This CDR3 has 15 residues. Germline CDR1 SGHAT, CDR2 FQNNGV. CDR3 in amino acids: CASSFYRDSSYEQYF. CDR3 DNA: TGTGCCAGCAGCTTTTACCGCGACAGTTCCTACGAGCAGTACTTC.

The V and J genes are TRBV10-3 and TRBJ2-7; 10 bases are shared with TRBD1. The J segment lost 1 base and the V segment lost 0 bases, leaving 3 bases of the junction unmatched. The CDR3 consists of 16 residues. In germline, CDR1 is ENHRY, CDR2 SYGVKD. CDR3 bases: TGTGCCATCAGTGAGTCCGGGACAGGGGTTTCCTACGAGCAGTACTTC. This translates into CAISESGTGVSYEQYF.

This clone has a single count. This chain links TRBV7-2 with TRBJ1-5, with a possible D match to TRBD1 (5 bases). CDR1 and CDR2 from the germline V gene are SGHTA and FQGNSA. The CDR3 runs to 14 residues. Between the trimmed V and J ends, which lost 3 bases and 5 bases, there was a span of 11 bases. This CDR3 is CASSFRERDQPQHF. The CDR3 bases are TGTGCCAGCAGCTTCAGGGAACGGGATCAGCCCCAGCATTTT. The full variable domain, rest sourced from reference TRBV7-2 and TRBJ1-5, is GAGVSQSPSNKVTEKGKDVELRCDPISGHTALYWYRQSLGQGLEFLIYFQGNSAPDKSGLPSDRFSAERTGGSVSTLTIQRTQQEDSAVYLCASSFRERDQPQHFGDGTRLSIL.

The chain joins TRBV4-2 to TRBJ1-1; 8 bases align to TRBD1. The CDR3 runs to 16 residues. Per the germline V gene, CDR1 is LGHNA and CDR2 is YNFKEQ. V lost 0 bases, J lost 1 base, and 4 bases stayed unmatched. The CDR3 DNA follows: TGTGCCAGCAGCCAAGACAGGGGGCGCGAGAACACTGAAGCTTTCTTT. This sequence encodes CASSQDRGRENTEAFF.

This clone has only one observation. CDR3 residues: CASSSGQLNTEAFF. CDR3 nucleotide sequence: TGTGCCAGCAGTTCGGGACAGCTGAACACTGAAGCTTTCTTT. This chain connects TRBV28 to TRBJ1-1; 7 bases are a match to TRBD1. The trim removed 4 bases at V and 0 bases at J, leaving 2 bases unmatched. Germline CDR1 MDHEN, CDR2 SYDVKM. CDR3 size: 14 residues.

The chain couples TRBV7-9 to TRBJ2-3, with a weak D call TRBD2 (6 bases). This CDR3 has 15 residues. The V and J ends lost 3 bases and 5 bases respectively, with 15 bases between them. The germline V gene encodes CDR1 SEHNR and CDR2 FQNEAQ (reference sequence). The CDR3 spells CASSFGVGGGDTQYF. CDR3 DNA sequence: TGTGCCAGCAGCTTTGGTGTGGGGGGTGGAGATACGCAGTATTTT.

The chain employs TRBV6-5 and TRBJ2-7; 9 nucleotides align to TRBD1. Germline V gene sequence: CDR1 MNHEY, CDR2 SVGAGI. There are 14 residues in the CDR3. J was trimmed by 5 bases and V by 7 bases; bases with no gene match: 9. CDR3 in DNA: TGTGCCAGCACCCAACAGGGGGCTCGGGACGAGCAGTACTTC. Its protein is CASTQQGARDEQYF.

V gene TRBV2 combines with J gene TRBJ2-1; no definite D call. The V end was cut by 4 bases, the J end by 4 bases, with 8 bases between. Germline-derived CDR1 and CDR2 are SNHLY and FYNNEI. The CDR3 has 13 residues. CDR3 protein: CASSVETYNEQFF. The CDR3 DNA is TGTGCCAGCAGTGTAGAGACTTACAATGAGCAGTTCTTC.

The rearrangement joins TRBV18 to TRBJ2-5; 8 positions match TRBD2. Germline V CDR1 and CDR2: KGHSH, LQKENI. Trimming at V came to 5 bases and at J to 4 bases, leaving 6 bases not matched to a gene. The CDR3 is made up of 14 amino acids. The CDR3 sequence: CASSLPGLGETQYF. CDR3 bases: TGTGCCAGCTCATTACCGGGACTAGGAGAGACCCAGTACTTC.